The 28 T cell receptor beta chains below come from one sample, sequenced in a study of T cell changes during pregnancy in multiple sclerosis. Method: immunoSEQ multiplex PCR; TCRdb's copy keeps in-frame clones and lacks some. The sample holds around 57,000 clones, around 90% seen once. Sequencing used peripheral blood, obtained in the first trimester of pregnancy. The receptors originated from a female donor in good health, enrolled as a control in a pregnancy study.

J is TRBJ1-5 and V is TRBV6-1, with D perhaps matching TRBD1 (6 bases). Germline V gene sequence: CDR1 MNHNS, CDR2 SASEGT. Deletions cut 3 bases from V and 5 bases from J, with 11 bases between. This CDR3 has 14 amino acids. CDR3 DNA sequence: TGTGCCAGCAGTGACCCGACAGGTTATCAGCCCCAGCATTTT. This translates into CASSDPTGYQPQHF.

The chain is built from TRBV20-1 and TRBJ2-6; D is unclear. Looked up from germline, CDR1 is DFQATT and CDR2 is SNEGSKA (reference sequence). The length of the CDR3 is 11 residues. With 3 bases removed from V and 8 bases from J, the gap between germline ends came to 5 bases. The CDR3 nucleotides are TGCAGTGCTAGTGGCTCCAACGTCCTGACTTTC. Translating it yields CSASGSNVLTF.

CDR3 in DNA: TGTGCCAGCAGCCACAGGGGCCCCTACGAGCAGTACTTC. This sequence encodes CASSHRGPYEQYF. The chain recombines TRBV5-6 with TRBJ2-7, with 7 bases matching TRBD1. The CDR3 consists of 13 residues. Germline trimming cut 4 bases from V and 2 bases from J; bases unmatched to any gene: 3. CDR1 SGHDT and CDR2 YYEEEE come from the germline V gene.

DNA of the CDR3: TGCGCCAGCAGCCAAGCTTCAGGGGGGAATTCGCAACTTAGCACCTCCTACAATGAGCAGTTCTTC. Protein sequence: CASSQASGGNSQLSTSYNEQFF. The chain has TRBV4-3 and TRBJ2-1; D is possibly TRBD1 (7 bases). V lost 1 base and J lost 0, with 28 bases in between. The CDR3 runs 22 residues. Germline CDR1 LGHNA, CDR2 YSLEER.

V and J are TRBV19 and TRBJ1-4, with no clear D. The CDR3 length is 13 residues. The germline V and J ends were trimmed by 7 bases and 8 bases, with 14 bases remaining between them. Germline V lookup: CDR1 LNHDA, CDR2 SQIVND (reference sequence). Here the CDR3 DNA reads TGTGCCAGTAATTTGCGGGTGCGGGAAAAACTGTTTTTT. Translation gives CASNLRVREKLFF.

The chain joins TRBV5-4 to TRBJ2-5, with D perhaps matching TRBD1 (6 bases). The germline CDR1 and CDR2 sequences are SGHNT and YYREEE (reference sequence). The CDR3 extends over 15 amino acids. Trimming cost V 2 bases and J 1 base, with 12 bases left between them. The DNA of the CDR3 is TGTGCCAGCAGCTTTTTACAGGGCACCCAAGAGACCCAGTACTTC. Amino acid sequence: CASSFLQGTQETQYF.

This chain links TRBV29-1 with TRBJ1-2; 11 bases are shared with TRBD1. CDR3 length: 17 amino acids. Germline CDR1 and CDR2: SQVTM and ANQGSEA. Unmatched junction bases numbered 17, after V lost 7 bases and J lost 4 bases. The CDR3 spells CSAIDTGTGGDTYGYTF. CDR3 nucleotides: TGCAGCGCCATAGATACCGGGACAGGGGGGGACACCTATGGCTACACCTTC.

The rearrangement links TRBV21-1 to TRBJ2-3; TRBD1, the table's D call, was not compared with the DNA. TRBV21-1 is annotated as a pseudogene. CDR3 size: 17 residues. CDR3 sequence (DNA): TGTGCCAGCAGCAAAGTTTCTGGCCCCGCTAGCACAGATACGCAGTATTTT. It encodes CASSKVSGPASTDTQYF.

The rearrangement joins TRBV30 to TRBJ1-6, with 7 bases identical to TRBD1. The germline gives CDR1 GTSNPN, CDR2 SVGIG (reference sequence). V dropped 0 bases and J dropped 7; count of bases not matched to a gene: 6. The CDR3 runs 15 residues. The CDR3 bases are TGTGCCTGGAGTGTCGACAGGGTCGGGAATTCACCCCTCCACTTT. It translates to CAWSVDRVGNSPLHF.

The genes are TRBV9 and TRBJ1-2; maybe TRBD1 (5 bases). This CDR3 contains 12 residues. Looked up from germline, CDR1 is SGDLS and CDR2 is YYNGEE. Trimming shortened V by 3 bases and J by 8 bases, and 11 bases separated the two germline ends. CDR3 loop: CASSAPGGGYTF. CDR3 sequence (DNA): TGTGCCAGCAGCGCCCCCGGGGGAGGCTACACCTTC.

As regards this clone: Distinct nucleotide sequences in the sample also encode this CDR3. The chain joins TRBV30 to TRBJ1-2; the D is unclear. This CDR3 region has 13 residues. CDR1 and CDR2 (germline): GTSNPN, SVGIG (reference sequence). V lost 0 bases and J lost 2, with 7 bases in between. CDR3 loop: CAWSVSGNYGYTF. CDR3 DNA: TGTGCCTGGAGTGTATCCGGGAACTATGGCTACACCTTC. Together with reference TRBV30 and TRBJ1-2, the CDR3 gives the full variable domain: SQTIHQWPATLVQPVGSPLSLECTVEGTSNPNLYWYRQAAGRGLQLLFYSVGIGQISSEVPQNLSASRPQDRQFILSSKKLLLSDSGFYLCAWSVSGNYGYTFGSGTRLTVV.

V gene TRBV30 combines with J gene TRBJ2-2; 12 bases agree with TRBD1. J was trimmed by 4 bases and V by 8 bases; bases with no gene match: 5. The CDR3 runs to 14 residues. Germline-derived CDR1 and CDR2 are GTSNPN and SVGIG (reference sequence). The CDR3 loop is CARGTGGGTGELFF. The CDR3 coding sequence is TGTGCCCGCGGGACAGGGGGCGGCACCGGGGAGCTGTTTTTT.

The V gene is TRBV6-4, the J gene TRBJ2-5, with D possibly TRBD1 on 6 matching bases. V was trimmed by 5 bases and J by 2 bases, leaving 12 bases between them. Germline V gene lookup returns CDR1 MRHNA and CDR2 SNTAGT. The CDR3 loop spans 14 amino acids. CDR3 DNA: TGTGCCAGCAGTCCACAGGGTGGACAAGAGACCCAGTACTTC. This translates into CASSPQGGQETQYF.

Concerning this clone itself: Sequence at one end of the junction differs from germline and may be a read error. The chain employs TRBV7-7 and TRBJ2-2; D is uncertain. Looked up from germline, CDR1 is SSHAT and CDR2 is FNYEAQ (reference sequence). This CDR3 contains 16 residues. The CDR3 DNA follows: TGTGCTAGCAGCCCAAGTATCTCGGCGAACACCGGGGAGCTGTTTTTT. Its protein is CASSPSISANTGELFF.

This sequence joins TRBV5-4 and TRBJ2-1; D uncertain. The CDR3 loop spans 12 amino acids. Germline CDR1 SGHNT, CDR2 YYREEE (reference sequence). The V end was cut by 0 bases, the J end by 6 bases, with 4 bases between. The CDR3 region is CASSLGSNEQFF. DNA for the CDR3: TGTGCCAGCAGCTTGGGTAGCAATGAGCAGTTCTTC.

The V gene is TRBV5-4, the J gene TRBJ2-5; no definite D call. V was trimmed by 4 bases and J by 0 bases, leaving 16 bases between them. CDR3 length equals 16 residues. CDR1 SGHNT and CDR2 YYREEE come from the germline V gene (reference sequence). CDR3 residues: CASSHIGGQYQETQYF. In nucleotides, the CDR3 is TGTGCCAGCAGCCATATCGGCGGTCAGTACCAAGAGACCCAGTACTTC.

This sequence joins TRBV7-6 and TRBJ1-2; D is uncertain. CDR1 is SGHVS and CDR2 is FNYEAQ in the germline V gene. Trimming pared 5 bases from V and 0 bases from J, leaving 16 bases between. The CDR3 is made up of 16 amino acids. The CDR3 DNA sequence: TGTGCCAGCAGCCCCCGGGCGGGGTCAGCTAACTATGGCTACACCTTC. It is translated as CASSPRAGSANYGYTF.

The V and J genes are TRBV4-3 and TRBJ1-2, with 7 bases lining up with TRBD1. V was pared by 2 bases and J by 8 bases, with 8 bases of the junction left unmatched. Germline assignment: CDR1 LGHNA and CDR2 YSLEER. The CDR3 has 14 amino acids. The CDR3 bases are TGCGCCAGCAGCCAATTTGAGGGGGCGCCAGGCTACACCTTC. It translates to CASSQFEGAPGYTF.

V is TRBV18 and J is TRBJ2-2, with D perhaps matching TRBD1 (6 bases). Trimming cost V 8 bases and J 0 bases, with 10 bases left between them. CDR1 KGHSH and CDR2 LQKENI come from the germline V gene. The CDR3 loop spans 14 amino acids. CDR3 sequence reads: CASRRTANTGELFF. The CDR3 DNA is TGTGCCAGCCGACGGACAGCGAACACCGGGGAGCTGTTTTTT.

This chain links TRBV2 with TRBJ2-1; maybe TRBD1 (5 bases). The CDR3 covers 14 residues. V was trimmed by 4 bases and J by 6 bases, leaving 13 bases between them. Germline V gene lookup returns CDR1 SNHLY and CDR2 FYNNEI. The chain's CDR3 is CASSATVLINEQFF. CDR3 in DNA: TGTGCCAGCAGTGCGACAGTATTAATCAATGAGCAGTTCTTC. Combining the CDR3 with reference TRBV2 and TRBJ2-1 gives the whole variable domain EPEVTQTPSHQVTQMGQEVILRCVPISNHLYFYWYRQILGQKVEFLVSFYNNEISEKSEIFDDQFSVERPDGSNFTLKIRSTKLEDSAMYFCASSATVLINEQFFGPGTRLTVL.

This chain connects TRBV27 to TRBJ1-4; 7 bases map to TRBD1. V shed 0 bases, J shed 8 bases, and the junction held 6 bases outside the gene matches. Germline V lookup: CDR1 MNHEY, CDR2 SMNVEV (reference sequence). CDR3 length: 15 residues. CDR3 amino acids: CASSLSYRGGEKLFF. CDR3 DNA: TGTGCCAGCAGTTTATCGTACAGGGGTGGCGAAAAACTGTTTTTT. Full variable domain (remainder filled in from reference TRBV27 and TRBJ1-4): EAQVTQNPRYLITVTGKKLTVTCSQNMNHEYMSWYRQDPGLGLRQIYYSMNVEVTDKGDVPEGYKVSRKEKRNFPLILESPSPNQTSLYFCASSLSYRGGEKLFFGSGTQLSVL.

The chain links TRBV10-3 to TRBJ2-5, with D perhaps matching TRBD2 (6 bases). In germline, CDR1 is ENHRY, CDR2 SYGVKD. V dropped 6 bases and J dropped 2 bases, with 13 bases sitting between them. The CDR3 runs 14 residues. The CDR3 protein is CAIRPSEQQETQYF. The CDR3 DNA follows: TGTGCCATCAGGCCTAGCGAGCAACAAGAGACCCAGTACTTC.

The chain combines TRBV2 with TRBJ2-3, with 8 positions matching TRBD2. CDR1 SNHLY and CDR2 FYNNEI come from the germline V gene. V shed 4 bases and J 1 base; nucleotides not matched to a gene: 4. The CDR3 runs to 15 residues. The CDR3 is CASSAFSGGTDTQYF. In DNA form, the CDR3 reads TGTGCCAGCAGTGCGTTTAGCGGGGGCACAGATACGCAGTATTTT.

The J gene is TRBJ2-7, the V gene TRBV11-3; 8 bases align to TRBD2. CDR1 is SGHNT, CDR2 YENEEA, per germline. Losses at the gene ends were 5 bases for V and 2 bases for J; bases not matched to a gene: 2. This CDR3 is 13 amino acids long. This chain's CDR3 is CASSQGLAYEQYF. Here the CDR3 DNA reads TGTGCCAGCAGCCAGGGACTAGCCTACGAGCAGTACTTC.

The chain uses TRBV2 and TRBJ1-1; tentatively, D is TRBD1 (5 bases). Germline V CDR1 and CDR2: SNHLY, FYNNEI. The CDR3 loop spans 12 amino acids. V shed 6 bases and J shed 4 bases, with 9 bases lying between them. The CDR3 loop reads CASSRDGTEAFF. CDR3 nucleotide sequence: TGTGCCAGCAGCAGGGATGGCACTGAAGCTTTCTTT.

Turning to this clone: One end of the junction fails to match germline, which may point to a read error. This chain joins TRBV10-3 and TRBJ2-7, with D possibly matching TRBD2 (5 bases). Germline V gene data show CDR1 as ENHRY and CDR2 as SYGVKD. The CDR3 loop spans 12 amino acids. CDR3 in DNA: TGTGCCACCAGTGAGTCGCGGGACGAGCAGTACTTC. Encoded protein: CATSESRDEQYF.

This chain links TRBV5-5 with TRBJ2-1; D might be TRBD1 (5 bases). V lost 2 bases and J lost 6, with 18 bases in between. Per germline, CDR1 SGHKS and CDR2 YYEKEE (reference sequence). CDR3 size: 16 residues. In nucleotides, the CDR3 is TGTGCCAGCAGCTTTGAGCCCAGGGTTCCGGGCAATGAGCAGTTCTTC. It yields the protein CASSFEPRVPGNEQFF. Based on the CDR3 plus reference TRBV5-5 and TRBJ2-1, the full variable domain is DAGVTQSPTHLIKTRGQQVTLRCSPISGHKSVSWYQQVLGQGPQFIFQYYEKEERGRGNFPDRFSARQFPNYSSELNVNALLLGDSALYLCASSFEPRVPGNEQFFGPGTRLTVL.

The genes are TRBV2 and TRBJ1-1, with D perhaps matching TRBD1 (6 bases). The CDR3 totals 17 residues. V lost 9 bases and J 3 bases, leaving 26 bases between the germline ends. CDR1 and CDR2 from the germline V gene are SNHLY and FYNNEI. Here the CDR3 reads CASRMFTGYVLDTEAFF. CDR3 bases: TGTGCCAGTAGGATGTTCACAGGGTACGTTCTGGACACTGAAGCTTTCTTT.